These 21 T cell receptor beta chains share one sample of origin, sequenced in a study of blood T cell repertoires in COVID-19. The protocol was immunoSEQ multiplex PCR, while the TCRdb copy is restricted to in-frame clones and leaves out a portion. The table has 120,000 or so clones, 85% to 90% seen once. Specimen: peripheral blood. These receptor sequences come from a human donor in a cohort sampled during active COVID-19.

This chain connects TRBV6-6 to TRBJ1-2; D possibly corresponds to TRBD1 (6 bases). The germline gives CDR1 MNHNY, CDR2 SVGAGI (reference sequence). V lost 7 bases to trimming and J lost 6 bases, with 18 bases between them. The CDR3 totals 14 residues. CDR3 amino acids: CASTLRQELNGYTF. CDR3 coding DNA: TGTGCCAGCACCCTCCGACAGGAATTAAATGGCTACACCTTC.

The chain couples TRBV3-1 (or the pseudogene TRBV3-2) to TRBJ2-2; TRBD2 agrees at 11 bases. From germline, CDR1 is LGHDT and CDR2 YNNKEL (reference sequence). This CDR3 is 17 amino acids long. V lost 5 bases and J lost 7; bases outside the gene matches: 12. The CDR3 DNA is TGTGCCAGCAGCTTATTTTTTAGCGGGAGGGCGAGCGGGGAGCTGTTTTTT. As protein: CASSLFFSGRASGELFF.

V gene TRBV15 combines with J gene TRBJ2-2; D is uncertain. The CDR3 consists of 14 residues. Trimming left V 0 bases short and J 5 bases short, with 7 bases between. The germline CDR1 and CDR2 sequences are LNHNV and YYDKDF (reference sequence). CDR3 sequence reads: CATSRDPGTGELFF. The CDR3 coding sequence is TGTGCCACCAGCAGAGATCCCGGGACCGGGGAGCTGTTTTTT.

The J gene is TRBJ1-1, the V gene TRBV27, with TRBD1 matching over 8 bases. The CDR3 has 16 amino acids. V shed 1 base, J shed 1 base, and the junction held 5 bases outside the gene matches. CDR1 is MNHEY and CDR2 is SMNVEV in the germline V gene (reference sequence). The CDR3 region is CASSLFRGQGNTEAFF. In nucleotides, the CDR3 is TGTGCCAGCAGTTTATTCAGGGGGCAGGGGAACACTGAAGCTTTCTTT.

Here the CDR3 reads CASSVSGGPSYEQYF. The CDR3 DNA follows: TGTGCCAGCAGCGTATCGGGAGGGCCGTCCTACGAGCAGTACTTC. J is TRBJ2-7 and V is TRBV9; 8 bases match TRBD2. The J segment lost 1 base and the V segment lost 1 base, leaving 4 bases of the junction unmatched. Germline V gene data show CDR1 as SGDLS and CDR2 as YYNGEE. The CDR3 sequence is 15 residues long.

Written as DNA, the CDR3 is TGTGCCATCAGAAGGCAGGGGAACAACGAGCAGTACTTC. Translating gives CAIRRQGNNEQYF. This sequence joins TRBV28 and TRBJ2-7; D is perhaps TRBD1 (6 bases). V shed 10 bases and J shed 5 bases, with 18 bases lying between them. The CDR3 extends over 13 amino acids. The germline V gene has CDR1 MDHEN and CDR2 SYDVKM.

The V call is TRBV5-1, the J call TRBJ1-1; D possibly corresponds to TRBD1 (5 bases). The CDR3 extends over 16 amino acids. V lost 4 bases and J lost 0, with 16 bases in between. Germline CDR1 SGHRS, CDR2 YFSETQ. CDR3 in amino acids: CASSPGGARVNTEAFF. The DNA of the CDR3 is TGCGCCAGCAGCCCGGGGGGTGCCAGGGTGAACACTGAAGCTTTCTTT.

The chain couples TRBV3-1 (or the pseudogene TRBV3-2) to TRBJ2-5, with a tentative D call TRBD2 (6 bases). The CDR3 contains 16 residues. Trimming left V 3 bases short and J 1 base short, with 15 bases between. The germline V gene encodes CDR1 LGHDT and CDR2 YNNKEL (reference sequence). The CDR3, as DNA: TGTGCCAGCAGCCAGGGGGTGAGCGGGCCCCAAGAGACCCAGTACTTC. Its translation is CASSQGVSGPQETQYF.

J is TRBJ2-5 and V is TRBV13; 13 bases are shared with TRBD2. Unmatched junction bases numbered 10, after V lost 4 bases and J lost 5 bases. The CDR3 loop spans 17 amino acids. Germline lookup yields CDR1 PRHDT and CDR2 FYEKMQ (reference sequence). The CDR3 DNA reads as TGTGCCAGCAGCTACGATGTCAGGACTAGCGGGGGTGAGACCCAGTACTTC. This gives the protein CASSYDVRTSGGETQYF.

The chain couples TRBV9 to TRBJ2-2; TRBD1 is a possible D gene (6 bases). The V end lost 1 base, the J end lost 5 bases, and 18 bases lay between the germline ends. Germline CDR1 is SGDLS and CDR2 is YYNGEE. This CDR3 contains 17 residues. CDR3 DNA sequence: TGTGCCAGCAGCGTATTTTTTGGCAGCCAGGGGACCGGGGAGCTGTTTTTT. Translated: CASSVFFGSQGTGELFF.

This clone was detected only once. The chain uses TRBV18 and TRBJ1-1; a weak D match, TRBD1 (6 bases). Germline values: CDR1 KGHSH, CDR2 LQKENI. With 4 bases removed from V and 1 base from J, the gap between germline ends came to 7 bases. The CDR3 is 13 residues long. The CDR3 loop is CASSQDRNTEAFF. The DNA of the CDR3 is TGTGCCAGCTCACAGGACAGGAACACTGAAGCTTTCTTT.

Turning to this clone: Sequence at one end of the junction differs from germline and may be a read error. Other DNA variants within this sample encode the same CDR3. The chain joins TRBV7-9 to TRBJ1-2, with D hard to call. The germline V gene has CDR1 SEHNR and CDR2 FQNEAQ (reference sequence). The CDR3 is made up of 12 amino acids. The CDR3 here is CASSRTDYGYTF. Here the CDR3 DNA reads TGTGCCAGCAGCCGCACAGACTATGGCTACACTTTC. The full variable domain, its missing parts supplied by reference TRBV7-9 and TRBJ1-2, is DTGVSQNPRHKITKRGQNVTFRCDPISEHNRLYWYRQTLGQGPEFLTYFQNEAQLEKSRLLSDRFSAERPKGSFSTLEIQRTEQGDSAMYLCASSRTDYGYTFGSGTRLTVV.

The rearrangement uses TRBV4-1 and TRBJ2-7, with D possibly being TRBD2 (5 bases). Germline-derived CDR1 and CDR2 are MGHRA and YSYEKL. Trimming took off 0 bases at V and 5 bases at J, with 14 bases between the two ends. The CDR3 runs to 15 residues. CDR3 nucleotides: TGCGCCAGCAGCCAAGATTGGGTAGCGTACAACGAGCAGTACTTC. Protein sequence: CASSQDWVAYNEQYF.

CDR3 amino acids: CATSGGGEKLFF. CDR3 DNA: TGTGCCACATCGGGGGGCGGGGAAAAACTGTTTTTT. The rearrangement links TRBV3-1 (or the pseudogene TRBV3-2) to TRBJ1-4; D is perhaps TRBD1 (6 bases). Trimming left V 10 bases short and J 8 bases short, with 14 bases between. The CDR3 consists of 12 residues. CDR1 is LGHDT, CDR2 YNNKEL, per germline (reference sequence).

The chain employs TRBV5-1 and TRBJ2-5; 7 bases line up with TRBD1. J gave up 5 bases and V 4 bases, and 8 bases lay outside the gene matches. The CDR3 covers 14 residues. Germline V gene lookup returns CDR1 SGHRS and CDR2 YFSETQ. The CDR3 DNA reads as TGCGCCAGCAGCGGCAACGGACAGGACGAGACCCAGTACTTC. This sequence encodes CASSGNGQDETQYF.

The chain combines TRBV11-2 with TRBJ2-5, with D possibly being TRBD1 (6 bases). CDR3 length equals 16 residues. Germline CDR1 and CDR2: SGHAT and FQNNGV. V lost 5 bases and J lost 1, with 17 bases in between. CDR3: CASSQGTQRSQETQYF. For the CDR3, the DNA is TGTGCCAGCAGCCAAGGGACACAGAGAAGCCAAGAGACCCAGTACTTC.

This clone has more than one count but fewer than ten. The V gene is TRBV27, the J gene TRBJ2-5; TRBD2 matches 12 bases. Germline assignment: CDR1 MNHEY and CDR2 SMNVEV (reference sequence). The CDR3 is 15 residues long. Unmatched junction bases numbered 6, after V lost 6 bases and J lost 4 bases. The CDR3, as DNA: TGTGCCAGCAGCCTACTAGCGGGGGGCCTAGAGACCCAGTACTTC. As protein: CASSLLAGGLETQYF.

The rearrangement links TRBV5-4 to TRBJ1-2; 7 bases fit TRBD1. With 2 bases clipped from V and 4 bases from J, the junction kept 5 bases outside the gene matches. CDR3 length equals 14 residues. CDR1 SGHNT and CDR2 YYREEE come from the germline V gene (reference sequence). The CDR3 loop reads CASSLQGTPYGYTF. CDR3 bases: TGTGCCAGCAGCTTACAGGGGACACCCTATGGCTACACCTTC.

This clone has a single count. This chain uses TRBV7-2 with TRBJ2-5, with 10 bases lining up with TRBD2. CDR1 and CDR2 from the germline V gene are SGHTA and FQGNSA. V lost 5 bases to trimming and J lost 2 bases; unmatched junction nucleotides: 2. The CDR3 has 14 amino acids. The CDR3 is CASSLTSGQETQYF. CDR3 DNA sequence: TGTGCCAGCAGCCTGACTAGCGGGCAAGAGACCCAGTACTTC.

The CDR3 reads CAISESKGGGTHNSPLHF. CDR3 in DNA: TGTGCCATCAGTGAGTCAAAAGGAGGGGGCACCCATAATTCACCCCTCCACTTT. The chain has TRBV10-3 and TRBJ1-6; 7 positions agree with TRBD1. The CDR3 spans 18 residues. V trimming: 0 bases; J trimming: 5 bases; junction bases outside the gene matches: 10. The germline V gene has CDR1 ENHRY and CDR2 SYGVKD.

The chain links TRBV18 to TRBJ2-7, with D maybe TRBD2 (5 bases). Germline-derived CDR1 and CDR2 are KGHSH and LQKENI. Trimming cost V 8 bases and J 1 base, with 18 bases left between them. The CDR3 has 15 residues. Here the CDR3 reads CASHRSGVISYEQYF. The CDR3 nucleotides are TGTGCCAGCCACCGGAGCGGAGTAATTTCCTACGAGCAGTACTTC. The full variable domain, completed using reference TRBV18 and TRBJ2-7, is NAGVMQNPRHLVRRRGQEARLRCSPMKGHSHVYWYRQLPEEGLKFMVYLQKENIIDESGMPKERFSAEFPKEGPSILRIQQVVRGDSAAYFCASHRSGVISYEQYFGPGTRLTVT.